The 26 T cell receptor beta chains in this list originate from one sample, sequenced in a study of PD-L1 blockade in urothelial cancer. Time point denoted: peripheral blood 6 weeks after treatment start. Produced via immunoSEQ multiplex PCR; TCRdb's table is partial and in-frame only. The sample shows 100,000 to 150,000 clones, about 84% of them seen only once. The sample here was PBMCs, taken around atezolizumab (anti-PD-L1) treatment. The receptor source for this set is a man aged 45-65 years with urothelial cancer.

The J gene is TRBJ1-1, the V gene TRBV16, with a possible D match to TRBD1 (6 bases). The CDR3 length is 16 residues. Germline lookup yields CDR1 KGHSY and CDR2 FQNENV. V was clipped by 6 bases and J by 0 bases, with 17 bases between them. The CDR3 DNA reads TGTGCCAGCAGTCAAGGGGGGATCAACATGAACACTGAAGCTTTCTTT. This translates into CASSQGGINMNTEAFF.

The rearrangement joins TRBV28 to TRBJ2-1, with TRBD2 matching over 9 bases. V trimming: 4 bases; J trimming: 5 bases; junction bases outside the gene matches: 6. The CDR3 has 15 amino acids. Looked up from germline, CDR1 is MDHEN and CDR2 is SYDVKM. In DNA form, the CDR3 reads TGTGCCAGCAGTTCCGCCGGGACTAGCAACAATGAGCAGTTCTTC. It codes for CASSSAGTSNNEQFF.

This clone has a single count. The chain uses TRBV30 and TRBJ1-2; 8 nucleotides line up with TRBD1. Germline CDR1 and CDR2: GTSNPN and SVGIG (reference sequence). The CDR3 runs 12 residues. Unmatched junction bases numbered 6, after V lost 4 bases and J lost 8 bases. The chain's CDR3 is CAWTFSGGGYTF. The DNA for the CDR3 is TGTGCCTGGACCTTTTCAGGGGGCGGCTACACCTTC.

The rearrangement joins TRBV5-1 to TRBJ2-1; the match to TRBD2 covers 7 bases. Per germline, CDR1 SGHRS and CDR2 YFSETQ. This CDR3 has 17 amino acids. V lost 1 base to trimming and J lost 1 base; unmatched junction nucleotides: 8. The CDR3 here is CASSLTFGRHSYNEQFF. The CDR3 DNA reads as TGCGCCAGCAGCTTGACTTTCGGGAGGCATTCCTACAATGAGCAGTTCTTC.

V gene TRBV28 combines with J gene TRBJ1-2, with TRBD1 matching 9 bases. The CDR3 sequence is 15 residues long. The V segment lost 1 base and the J segment 3 bases; nucleotides outside the gene matches: 3. In germline, CDR1 is MDHEN, CDR2 SYDVKM. The CDR3 spells CASSLLGTGHYGYTF. The CDR3 region has the DNA TGTGCCAGCAGTTTATTAGGGACAGGGCACTATGGCTACACCTTC.

This clone was recorded a few times. This chain connects TRBV9 to TRBJ2-1, with TRBD1 matching over 7 bases. From germline, CDR1 is SGDLS and CDR2 YYNGEE. The CDR3 runs to 15 residues. With V trimmed by 3 bases and J by 4 bases, 7 bases remained unmatched. The CDR3 spells CASSGRQGQYNEQFF. In DNA form, the CDR3 reads TGTGCCAGCAGCGGCCGACAGGGACAGTACAATGAGCAGTTCTTC.

V gene TRBV6-6 combines with J gene TRBJ1-2, with a tentative D call TRBD1 (5 bases). The ends were cut back, 0 bases at V and 2 bases at J, with 10 bases in the middle. The germline gives CDR1 MNHNY, CDR2 SVGAGI (reference sequence). The CDR3 spans 15 residues. The CDR3, as DNA: TGTGCCAGCAGTTACTCGCAGGGTCTGAACTATGGCTACACCTTC. Its protein product is CASSYSQGLNYGYTF.

This chain links TRBV7-2 with TRBJ2-1; a possible D gene is TRBD2 (6 bases). V lost 5 bases and J lost 0, with 14 bases in between. Germline CDR1 is SGHTA and CDR2 is FQGNSA. The CDR3 is 16 residues long. CDR3 amino acids: CASSRQGGISYNEQFF. CDR3 nucleotides: TGTGCCAGCAGCCGTCAGGGAGGCATCTCCTACAATGAGCAGTTCTTC.

The chain links TRBV5-1 to TRBJ2-7; 9 nucleotides line up with TRBD2. J gave up 6 bases and V 4 bases, and 11 bases lay outside the gene matches. CDR3 length: 15 residues. Germline V gene data show CDR1 as SGHRS and CDR2 as YFSETQ. As DNA, the CDR3 is TGCGCCAGCAGCCATCCGGGACTAGCCGTTACCGAGCAGTACTTC. Amino acid sequence: CASSHPGLAVTEQYF. The full variable domain, its missing parts supplied by reference TRBV5-1 and TRBJ2-7, is KAGVTQTPRYLIKTRGQQVTLSCSPISGHRSVSWYQQTPGQGLQFLFEYFSETQRNKGNFPGRFSGRQFSNSRSEMNVSTLELGDSALYLCASSHPGLAVTEQYFGPGTRLTVT.

The rearrangement links TRBV28 to TRBJ2-2; 7 positions agree with TRBD2. CDR3 length: 15 residues. Per germline, CDR1 MDHEN and CDR2 SYDVKM. The V segment lost 4 bases and the J segment 5 bases; nucleotides outside the gene matches: 7. CDR3 sequence: CASSYPGGLTGELFF. The DNA for the CDR3 is TGTGCCAGCAGTTATCCGGGAGGTCTTACCGGGGAGCTGTTTTTT.

The chain carries TRBV6-1 and TRBJ2-1, with D perhaps matching TRBD1 (6 bases). Germline V CDR1 and CDR2: MNHNS, SASEGT. Between the trimmed V and J ends, which lost 6 bases and 1 base, there was a span of 13 bases. The CDR3 contains 15 residues. The chain's CDR3 is CASRSTGSSYNEQFF. DNA for the CDR3: TGTGCCAGCAGGTCAACAGGGTCTTCCTACAATGAGCAGTTCTTC.

The V gene is TRBV18, the J gene TRBJ2-7, with 7 bases that match TRBD1. V lost 3 bases to trimming and J lost 0 bases; unmatched junction nucleotides: 2. From germline, CDR1 is KGHSH and CDR2 LQKENI. This CDR3 has 14 amino acids. The CDR3 reads CASSPRQGSYEQYF. Written as DNA, the CDR3 is TGTGCCAGCTCACCTAGACAGGGCTCCTACGAGCAGTACTTC.

The chain links TRBV5-1 to TRBJ2-6; the match to TRBD1 covers 7 bases. Trimming took 0 bases from V and 0 from J; bases not matched to a gene: 9. Germline V gene data show CDR1 as SGHRS and CDR2 as YFSETQ. The CDR3 sequence is 19 residues long. In DNA, the CDR3 is TGCGCCAGCAGCTTGGTTCCGACAGGGTCTAGCTCTGGGGCCAACGTCCTGACTTTC. It specifies CASSLVPTGSSSGANVLTF.

The chain uses TRBV29-1 and TRBJ2-1; maybe TRBD1 (7 bases). Germline V gene lookup returns CDR1 SQVTM and CDR2 ANQGSEA. The CDR3 contains 18 residues. Trimming stripped 3 bases from V and 9 bases from J, with 30 bases between. The CDR3 sequence: CSVELLKRASVQGGEQFF. Here the CDR3 DNA reads TGCAGCGTTGAGCTCCTAAAGCGGGCTAGCGTCCAGGGGGGTGAGCAGTTCTTC.

The chain's CDR3 is CASSLRGSTGNTIYF. CDR3 coding DNA: TGTGCCAGCAGCTTAAGGGGCTCGACTGGAAACACCATATATTTT. This sequence joins TRBV7-9 and TRBJ1-3, with D maybe TRBD1 (5 bases). From germline, CDR1 is SEHNR and CDR2 FQNEAQ (reference sequence). This CDR3 spans 15 amino acids. The V end was cut by 2 bases, the J end by 2 bases, with 10 bases between.

The chain couples TRBV19 to TRBJ1-6; D is ambiguous. Trimming took 1 base from V and 0 from J, leaving 10 bases between them. The CDR3 sequence is 17 residues long. CDR1 and CDR2 from the germline V gene are LNHDA and SQIVND (reference sequence). The CDR3 coding sequence is TGTGCCAGTAGTATAGTTCTCGGGAGCTCCTATAATTCACCCCTCCACTTT. Translation gives CASSIVLGSSYNSPLHF.

A single count supports this clone. The chain uses TRBV27 and TRBJ2-1; TRBD2 matches at 9 bases. CDR1 and CDR2 (germline): MNHEY, SMNVEV (reference sequence). There are 16 residues in the CDR3. Losses at the gene ends were 6 bases for V and 0 bases for J; bases not matched to a gene: 6. CDR3 nucleotides: TGTGCCAGCAGCCAAAGTAGCGGGAGCTCCTACAATGAGCAGTTCTTC. Translated: CASSQSSGSSYNEQFF.

The chain links TRBV18 to TRBJ1-2; weak D call: TRBD1 (6 bases). Germline CDR1 is KGHSH and CDR2 is LQKENI. The CDR3 sequence is 16 residues long. V was cut by 5 bases and J by 8 bases, with 24 bases left in between. The CDR3 bases are TGTGCCAGCTCATCACAGGGAGCGTCCCTGCCGGGGGGCTACACCTTC. Translating it yields CASSSQGASLPGGYTF.

This chain connects TRBV6-5 to TRBJ1-6; D is unclear. Germline lookup yields CDR1 MNHEY and CDR2 SVGAGI. Trimming removed 8 bases from V and 10 bases from J, with 15 bases in between. CDR3 length: 13 amino acids. This CDR3 reads CASRRTEWSPLHF. DNA of the CDR3: TGTGCCAGCCGGCGGACTGAGTGGTCACCCCTCCACTTT.

CDR3 amino acids: CASSSNPTSGLHGEQFF. In DNA form, the CDR3 reads TGTGCCAGCAGTTCAAACCCGACTAGCGGCCTACATGGTGAGCAGTTCTTC. The V call is TRBV27, the J call TRBJ2-1; 9 bases match TRBD2. J was trimmed by 9 bases and V by 4 bases; bases with no gene match: 16. This CDR3 spans 17 amino acids. Germline values: CDR1 MNHEY, CDR2 SMNVEV (reference sequence).

This clone appeared once. The rearrangement joins TRBV18 to TRBJ1-1, with a weak D call TRBD1 (5 bases). V gave up 5 bases and J gave up 1 base, with 8 bases separating them. This CDR3 has 13 residues. Per the germline V gene, CDR1 is KGHSH and CDR2 is LQKENI. CDR3: CASSTGQNTEAFF. The DNA for the CDR3 is TGTGCCAGCTCAACCGGACAGAACACTGAAGCTTTCTTT.

The rearrangement uses TRBV5-6 and TRBJ2-7, with a possible D match to TRBD2 (5 bases). Germline V gene data show CDR1 as SGHDT and CDR2 as YYEEEE. V dropped 1 base and J dropped 6 bases, with 11 bases sitting between them. This CDR3 has 13 amino acids. CDR3 coding DNA: TGTGCCAGCAGCTTGTTTCGAGGGCTCGAGCAGTACTTC. Its translation: CASSLFRGLEQYF.

This chain connects TRBV10-3 to TRBJ2-7; TRBD1 is a possible D gene (6 bases). Germline CDR1 is ENHRY and CDR2 is SYGVKD. V lost 5 bases, J lost 4 bases, and 9 bases lay in between. CDR3 size: 12 residues. The CDR3 here is CAISRTEYEQYF. The CDR3 DNA reads as TGTGCCATCAGTCGGACAGAATACGAGCAGTACTTC.

The chain uses TRBV6-5 and TRBJ2-5; 7 bases are a match to TRBD2. The CDR3 runs to 12 residues. Germline CDR1 and CDR2: MNHEY and SVGAGI. V shed 6 bases and J 6 bases; nucleotides not matched to a gene: 4. The CDR3 spells CASSWGGQTQYF. CDR3 coding DNA: TGTGCCAGCAGCTGGGGGGGTCAGACCCAGTACTTC.

The J gene is TRBJ2-7, the V gene TRBV2; 7 positions agree with TRBD1. The CDR3 sequence is 18 residues long. CDR1 is SNHLY, CDR2 FYNNEI, per germline. V lost 6 bases to trimming and J lost 4 bases; unmatched junction nucleotides: 21. CDR3 nucleotide sequence: TGTGCCAGCAGACCCCTGCCAGACTGGACAGGCCCCTCGTACGAGCAGTACTTC. Amino acids: CASRPLPDWTGPSYEQYF.

The V call is TRBV7-9, the J call TRBJ2-5; 8 bases map to TRBD2. CDR3 length equals 15 residues. V shed 4 bases and J 7 bases; nucleotides not matched to a gene: 11. Germline V gene sequence: CDR1 SEHNR, CDR2 FQNEAQ (reference sequence). The DNA for the CDR3 is TGTGCCAGCAGCTCCCGTCTACGGGAGGGGGTGACCCAGTACTTC. Translated: CASSSRLREGVTQYF.